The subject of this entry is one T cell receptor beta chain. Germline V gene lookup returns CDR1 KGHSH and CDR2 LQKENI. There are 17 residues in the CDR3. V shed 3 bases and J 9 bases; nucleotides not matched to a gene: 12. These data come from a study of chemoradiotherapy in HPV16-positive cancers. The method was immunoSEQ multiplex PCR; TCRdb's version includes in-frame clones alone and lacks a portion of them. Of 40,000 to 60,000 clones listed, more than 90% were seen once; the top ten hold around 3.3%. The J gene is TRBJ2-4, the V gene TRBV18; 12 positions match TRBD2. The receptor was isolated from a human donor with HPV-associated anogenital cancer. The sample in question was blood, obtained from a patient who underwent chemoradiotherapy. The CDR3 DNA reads TGTGCCAGCTCACCCCTCCCTCCTAGCGGGGGGGCCGGCATTCAGTACTTC. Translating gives CASSPLPPSGGAGIQYF.